Listed below are T cell receptor beta chains from one sample, sequenced in a study of blood T cells in healthy people across ages. TCRdb itself ran the 5' RACE reads through MiXCR, one entry per CDR3 protein. The table lists around 1.5 million distinct CDR3 sequences, 30% to 40% of them singletons. Sequenced input: blood. The receptor set was obtained from a woman in her 30s in good health. Both conserved end residues are part of each CDR3. The order of the fields is clone size, CDR3 length, D gene, V gene, J gene, CDR3 DNA, CDR3 protein. The D gene is left open where the match is weak. Size values are once, few and many counts, or a class for expanded clones, and some rows have none.

clone size: .; CDR3 length: 17; D gene: .; V gene: TRBV20-1; J gene: TRBJ2-1; CDR3 DNA: TGCAGTGCTAGAGATCCTACGCGGGAACGCGTGTACAATGAGCAGTTCTTC; CDR3 protein: CSARDPTRERVYNEQFF
clone size: once; CDR3 length: 13; D gene: .; V gene: TRBV7-2; J gene: TRBJ1-1; CDR3 DNA: TGTGCCAGCAGGGGGGGAGAGAACACTGAAGCTTTCTTT; CDR3 protein: CASRGGENTEAFF
clone size: few; CDR3 length: 16; D gene: TRBD2; V gene: TRBV28; J gene: TRBJ2-1; CDR3 DNA: TGTGCCAGCAGCGAATCGACTAGCGGGAGTGATAATGAGCAGTTCTTC; CDR3 protein: CASSESTSGSDNEQFF
clone size: .; CDR3 length: 14; D gene: TRBD2; V gene: TRBV7-6; J gene: TRBJ2-3; CDR3 DNA: TGTGCCAGCAGCTTAGCGTCGGGGGGGTATACGCAGTATTTT; CDR3 protein: CASSLASGGYTQYF
clone size: .; CDR3 length: 15; D gene: TRBD1; V gene: TRBV6-5; J gene: TRBJ2-7; CDR3 DNA: TGTGCCGGCAGTTACTCGGGGACAGGGAGTTACGAGCAGTACTTC; CDR3 protein: CAGSYSGTGSYEQYF
clone size: .; CDR3 length: 14; D gene: .; V gene: TRBV10-3; J gene: TRBJ2-1; CDR3 DNA: TGTGCCATCAGTGAGATGACACAAAACAATGAGCAGTTCTTC; CDR3 protein: CAISEMTQNNEQFF
clone size: few; CDR3 length: 14; D gene: .; V gene: TRBV20-1; J gene: TRBJ2-1; CDR3 DNA: TGCAGTGCTAGGACAGGAGACGCCTACAATGAGCAGTTCTTC; CDR3 protein: CSARTGDAYNEQFF
clone size: .; CDR3 length: 16; D gene: .; V gene: TRBV5-1; J gene: TRBJ2-6; CDR3 DNA: TGCGCCAGCACCGACAGGGAGGGGGCTGGGGCCAACGTCCTGACTTTC; CDR3 protein: CASTDREGAGANVLTF
clone size: .; CDR3 length: 17; D gene: TRBD2; V gene: TRBV7-8; J gene: TRBJ2-7; CDR3 DNA: TGTGCCAGCAGGTTAAACCGGTTTGCGGGAGGACCTTACGAGCAGTACTTC; CDR3 protein: CASRLNRFAGGPYEQYF
clone size: many; CDR3 length: 13; D gene: .; V gene: TRBV6-6; J gene: TRBJ2-3; CDR3 DNA: TGTGCCAGCAGTTACGAATTATCAGATACGCAGTATTTT; CDR3 protein: CASSYELSDTQYF
clone size: .; CDR3 length: 14; D gene: .; V gene: TRBV12-3/TRBV12-4; J gene: TRBJ2-3; CDR3 DNA: TGTGCCAGCAGTTTGTGGGGTCTCACAGATGCGCAGTATTTT; CDR3 protein: CASSLWGLTDAQYF
clone size: .; CDR3 length: 14; D gene: .; V gene: TRBV27; J gene: TRBJ2-7; CDR3 DNA: TGTGCCAGCAGTCCCTCCGGCCGGGGAGGCGAGCAGTACTTC; CDR3 protein: CASSPSGRGGEQYF
clone size: .; CDR3 length: 15; D gene: .; V gene: TRBV5-1; J gene: TRBJ2-5; CDR3 DNA: TGCGCCAGCAGCTTGGCGGGCAGCGGCCAAGAGACCCAGTACTTC; CDR3 protein: CASSLAGSGQETQYF
clone size: .; CDR3 length: 15; D gene: .; V gene: TRBV5-1; J gene: TRBJ2-6; CDR3 DNA: TGCGCCAGCAAGACCGGAGGGTCTGGGGCCAACGTCCTGACTTTC; CDR3 protein: CASKTGGSGANVLTF
clone size: once; CDR3 length: 14; D gene: .; V gene: TRBV28; J gene: TRBJ2-1; CDR3 DNA: TGTGCCAGCAATCAGGGGGGTTCCTACAATGAGCAGTTCTTC; CDR3 protein: CASNQGGSYNEQFF
clone size: once; CDR3 length: 16; D gene: .; V gene: TRBV9; J gene: TRBJ1-2; CDR3 DNA: TGTGCCAGCAGCGTATCTCAGTTAGGAGCTAACTATGGCTACACCTTC; CDR3 protein: CASSVSQLGANYGYTF
clone size: .; CDR3 length: 15; D gene: TRBD2; V gene: TRBV20-1; J gene: TRBJ2-3; CDR3 DNA: TGCAGTGCGTGGTCTAGCGGGAGAGGCGCAGATACGCAGTATTTT; CDR3 protein: CSAWSSGRGADTQYF
clone size: few; CDR3 length: 12; D gene: .; V gene: TRBV5-5; J gene: TRBJ1-2; CDR3 DNA: TGTGCCAGCAGCTTGGCAATGGATGGCTACACCTTC; CDR3 protein: CASSLAMDGYTF
clone size: .; CDR3 length: 19; D gene: .; V gene: TRBV11-2; J gene: TRBJ2-3; CDR3 DNA: TGTGCCAGCAGCTTAGTAGGCCCGGGAGGGGGCCGTCGAGAAGATACGCAGTATTTT; CDR3 protein: CASSLVGPGGGRREDTQYF
clone size: few; CDR3 length: 16; D gene: .; V gene: TRBV20-1; J gene: TRBJ2-1; CDR3 DNA: TGCAGTGCTGATAGGATCCGCCCTTCTGGCTACAATGAGCAGTTCTTC; CDR3 protein: CSADRIRPSGYNEQFF
clone size: few; CDR3 length: 14; D gene: TRBD1; V gene: TRBV4-1; J gene: TRBJ1-1; CDR3 DNA: TGCGCCAGCAGCCGAACACAGGGGGACACTGAGGCTTTCTTT; CDR3 protein: CASSRTQGDTEAFF
clone size: few; CDR3 length: 15; D gene: .; V gene: TRBV27; J gene: TRBJ1-4; CDR3 DNA: TGTGCCAGCAGCCAACTGGGGGTAACTAATGAAAAACTGTTTTTT; CDR3 protein: CASSQLGVTNEKLFF
clone size: .; CDR3 length: 18; D gene: .; V gene: TRBV4-1; J gene: TRBJ2-3; CDR3 DNA: TGCGCCGGCAGCCACCCCTGGGGGTCGGCTAGCGGCACAGATACGCAGTATTTT; CDR3 protein: CAGSHPWGSASGTDTQYF
clone size: few; CDR3 length: 13; D gene: .; V gene: TRBV20-1; J gene: TRBJ2-7; CDR3 DNA: TGCAGTGCTAGAGTTCCCGGCGCCTACGAGCAGTACTTC; CDR3 protein: CSARVPGAYEQYF
clone size: .; CDR3 length: 13; D gene: .; V gene: TRBV10-2; J gene: TRBJ2-7; CDR3 DNA: TGCGCCAACAGTGAACTAGTCTACCACGAGCAGTACTTC; CDR3 protein: CANSELVYHEQYF
clone size: .; CDR3 length: 15; D gene: TRBD1; V gene: TRBV5-1; J gene: TRBJ1-1; CDR3 DNA: TGCGCCAGCAGCGAACAGGGGCCACCTAACACTGAAGCTTTCTTT; CDR3 protein: CASSEQGPPNTEAFF
clone size: .; CDR3 length: 16; D gene: TRBD2; V gene: TRBV7-9; J gene: TRBJ2-1; CDR3 DNA: TGTGCCAGCAGCTTAGCTACTAGCGGGGGTGGCAATGAGCAGTTCTTC; CDR3 protein: CASSLATSGGGNEQFF
clone size: many; CDR3 length: 15; D gene: .; V gene: TRBV7-2; J gene: TRBJ2-7; CDR3 DNA: TGTGCCAGCAGCTTAGGGGCACAGAGCTCCTACGAGCAGTACTTC; CDR3 protein: CASSLGAQSSYEQYF
clone size: .; CDR3 length: 15; D gene: TRBD1; V gene: TRBV5-1; J gene: TRBJ2-7; CDR3 DNA: TGCGCCAGCAGCTGGGACAGGGGAAACATCTACGAGCAGTACTTC; CDR3 protein: CASSWDRGNIYEQYF
clone size: few; CDR3 length: 16; D gene: TRBD2; V gene: TRBV3-1; J gene: TRBJ2-5; CDR3 DNA: TGTGCCAGCAGCCACAGACCGGGACTAGCGCTGGAGACCCAGTACTTC; CDR3 protein: CASSHRPGLALETQYF
clone size: few; CDR3 length: 14; D gene: TRBD1; V gene: TRBV6-4; J gene: TRBJ2-1; CDR3 DNA: TGTGCCAGCAGTAAACAGGGGTACTACAATGAGCAGTTCTTC; CDR3 protein: CASSKQGYYNEQFF
clone size: few; CDR3 length: 14; D gene: TRBD1; V gene: TRBV7-6; J gene: TRBJ1-2; CDR3 DNA: TGTGCCAGCAGCTACGGACAGGGGGGGTTCGGCTACACCTTC; CDR3 protein: CASSYGQGGFGYTF